This TCR beta chain was found in a study of blood T cell repertoires in COVID-19. Overall study: The cDNA or gDNA used as material had been derived from T cells, B-cell-depleted T cells, or PBMCs.

Germline values: CDR1 ENHRY, CDR2 SYGVKD. With 4 bases clipped from V and 2 bases from J, the junction kept 20 bases outside the gene matches. The CDR3 consists of 22 residues. Method: immunoSEQ multiplex PCR; TCRdb's copy keeps in-frame clones and lacks some. In the table there are 150,000 to 200,000 clones, 88% of which are singletons. Participants were aged about 18 to 89 years from about two dozen US areas. Participant-given clinical history determined each cohort assignment. Symptom resolution, clearance, or two negative PCRs marked donors in Cohort 3 as recovered. This TCR came from a woman in her late teens or twenties who had recovered from COVID-19. Sequencing was performed on PBMCs or T cells enriched from blood (not recorded which). The rearrangement joins TRBV10-3 to TRBJ2-7, with 16 positions matching TRBD2. CDR3 residues: CAISGGDRLLTGTSGRAYEQYF. Written as DNA, the CDR3 is TGTGCCATCAGTGGAGGGGACAGACTCTTAACCGGGACTAGCGGGAGGGCCTACGAGCAGTACTTC.